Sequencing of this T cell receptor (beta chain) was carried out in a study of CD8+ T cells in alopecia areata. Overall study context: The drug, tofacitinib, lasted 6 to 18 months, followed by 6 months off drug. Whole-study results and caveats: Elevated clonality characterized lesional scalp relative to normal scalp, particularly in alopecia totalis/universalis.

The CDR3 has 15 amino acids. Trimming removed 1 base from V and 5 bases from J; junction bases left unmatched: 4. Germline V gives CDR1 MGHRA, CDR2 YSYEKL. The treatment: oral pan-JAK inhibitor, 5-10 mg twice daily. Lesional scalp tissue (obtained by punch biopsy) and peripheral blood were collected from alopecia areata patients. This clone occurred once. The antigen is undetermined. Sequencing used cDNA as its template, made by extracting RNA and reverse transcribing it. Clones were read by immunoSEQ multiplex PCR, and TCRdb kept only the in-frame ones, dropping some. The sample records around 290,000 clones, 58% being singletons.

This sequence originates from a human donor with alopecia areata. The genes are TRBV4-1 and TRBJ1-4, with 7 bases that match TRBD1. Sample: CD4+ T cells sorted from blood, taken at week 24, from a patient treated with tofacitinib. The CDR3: CASSQGQGRNEKLFF. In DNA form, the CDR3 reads TGCGCCAGCAGCCAAGGACAGGGTCGGAATGAAAAACTGTTTTTT.